This T cell receptor (beta chain) is from a study of tumor-infiltrating lymphocytes in glioblastoma multiforme. TCR beta libraries were built from RNA through three nested multiplex PCR rounds using modified ARM-PCR. Input was about 450 ng total RNA, reverse-transcribed with a C-beta primer. These TCRB libraries lack any described unique molecular identifiers. MiXCR was run by TCRdb on the multiplex PCR reads, yielding one entry per CDR3 protein. The sample comprises 10,000 to 15,000 distinct CDR3 sequences, 60% to 75% of which are singletons, and 25% to 40% rests with the top ten. In its sample, this clonotype is medium-sized. Its antigen remains unknown. The germline gives CDR1 MNHNY, CDR2 SVGAGI (reference sequence). Trimming cost V 8 bases and J 8 bases, with 12 bases left between them. The length of the CDR3 is 11 residues. Points from the study as a whole: Clone frequencies may be distorted by unequal TCR transcripts per cell. No surface-marker sorting into functional T cell subtypes was done.

The chain combines TRBV6-6 with TRBJ1-1; D remains unclear. What was sequenced was brain tumor tissue. This receptor was taken from a male donor with glioblastoma. In DNA, the CDR3 is TGTGCCAGCCTCCGAGGCCGAGAAGCTTTCTTT. Residues: CASLRGREAFF.